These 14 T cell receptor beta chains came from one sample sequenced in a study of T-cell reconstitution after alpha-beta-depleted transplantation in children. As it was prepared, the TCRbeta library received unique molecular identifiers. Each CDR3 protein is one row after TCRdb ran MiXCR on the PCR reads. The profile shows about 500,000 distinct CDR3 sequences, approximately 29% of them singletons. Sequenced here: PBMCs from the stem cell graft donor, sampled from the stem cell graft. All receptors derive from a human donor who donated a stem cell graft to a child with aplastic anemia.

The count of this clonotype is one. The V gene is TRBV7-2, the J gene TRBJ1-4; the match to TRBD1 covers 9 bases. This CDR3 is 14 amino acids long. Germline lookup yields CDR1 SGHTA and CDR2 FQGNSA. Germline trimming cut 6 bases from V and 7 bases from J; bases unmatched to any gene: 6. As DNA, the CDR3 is TGTGCCAGCAGACTGGGACAGGGAGGTGAAAAACTGTTTTTT. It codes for CASRLGQGGEKLFF.

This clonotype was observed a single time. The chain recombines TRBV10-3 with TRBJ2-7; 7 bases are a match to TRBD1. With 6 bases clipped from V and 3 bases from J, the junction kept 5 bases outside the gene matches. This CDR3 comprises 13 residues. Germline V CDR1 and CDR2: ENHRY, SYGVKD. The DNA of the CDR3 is TGTGCCATCAGGAGGGACAGATACTACGAGCAGTACGTC. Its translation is CAIRRDRYYEQYV.

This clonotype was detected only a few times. The CDR3 bases are TGTGCCAGCAGCTTAGGGCCTTTGCTAGCGGGAGCCCCAGATACGCAGTATTTT. Encoded protein: CASSLGPLLAGAPDTQYF. The V and J genes are TRBV7-2 and TRBJ2-3; the match to TRBD2 covers 10 bases. In germline, CDR1 is SGHTA, CDR2 FQGNSA. The trim removed 1 base at V and 4 bases at J, leaving 11 bases unmatched. The CDR3 is 18 amino acids.

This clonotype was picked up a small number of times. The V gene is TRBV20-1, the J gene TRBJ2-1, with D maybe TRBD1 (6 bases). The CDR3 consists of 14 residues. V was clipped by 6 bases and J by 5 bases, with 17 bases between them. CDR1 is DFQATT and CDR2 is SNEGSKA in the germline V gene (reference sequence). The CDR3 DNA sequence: TGCAGTGCCGCTCCCCCCGGACAGCACAATGAGCAGTTCTTC. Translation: CSAAPPGQHNEQFF.

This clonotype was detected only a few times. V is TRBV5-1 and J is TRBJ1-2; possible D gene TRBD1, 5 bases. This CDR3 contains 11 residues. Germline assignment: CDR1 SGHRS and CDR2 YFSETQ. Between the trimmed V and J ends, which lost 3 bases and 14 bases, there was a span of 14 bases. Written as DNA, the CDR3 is TGCGCCAGCAGCTCCACAGGCCTACTGACCTTC. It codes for CASSSTGLLTF.

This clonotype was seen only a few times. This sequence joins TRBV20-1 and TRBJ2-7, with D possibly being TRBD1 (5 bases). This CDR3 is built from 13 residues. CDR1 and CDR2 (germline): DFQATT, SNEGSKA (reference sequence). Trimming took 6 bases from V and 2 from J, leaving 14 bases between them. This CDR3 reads CSAQSDSTYEQYV. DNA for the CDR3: TGCAGTGCACAGAGCGACAGTACCTACGAGCAGTACGTC.

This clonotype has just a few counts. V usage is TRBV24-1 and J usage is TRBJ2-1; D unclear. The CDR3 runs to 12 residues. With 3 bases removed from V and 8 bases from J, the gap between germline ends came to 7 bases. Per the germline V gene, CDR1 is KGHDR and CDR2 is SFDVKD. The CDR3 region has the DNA TGTGCCACCAGTGATACCCGGGATGAGCAGTTCTTC. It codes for CATSDTRDEQFF.

In DNA form, the CDR3 reads TGTGCCAGCAGGGTGGGTAGCCGCACAGATACGCAGTATTTT. It specifies CASRVGSRTDTQYF. The rearrangement joins TRBV2 to TRBJ2-3, with no clear D. The CDR3 is 14 amino acids. Trimming stripped 6 bases from V and 1 base from J, with 11 bases between. Germline loops: CDR1 SNHLY, CDR2 FYNNEI.

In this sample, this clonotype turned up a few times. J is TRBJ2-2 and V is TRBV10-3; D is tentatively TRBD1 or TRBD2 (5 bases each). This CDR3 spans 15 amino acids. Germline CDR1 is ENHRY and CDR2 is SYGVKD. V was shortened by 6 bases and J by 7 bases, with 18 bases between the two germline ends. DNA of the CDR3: TGTGCCATCAGAGGGGACGGGAAGCTCGTCGGGGAGCTGTTTTTT. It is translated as CAIRGDGKLVGELFF.

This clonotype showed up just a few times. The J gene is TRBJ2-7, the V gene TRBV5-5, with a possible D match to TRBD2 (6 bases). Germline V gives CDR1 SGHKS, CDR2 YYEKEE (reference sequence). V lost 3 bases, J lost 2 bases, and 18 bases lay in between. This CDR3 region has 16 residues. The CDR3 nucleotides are TGTGCCAGCAGCTCAAGAGTAGCGGTTGCAACCTACGAGCAGTACTTC. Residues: CASSSRVAVATYEQYF.

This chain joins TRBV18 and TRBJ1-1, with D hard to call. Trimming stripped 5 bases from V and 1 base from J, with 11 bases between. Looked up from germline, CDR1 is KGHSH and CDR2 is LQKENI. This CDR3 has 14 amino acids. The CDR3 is CASSDLGRNTEAFF. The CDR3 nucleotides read TGTGCCAGCTCAGACCTGGGGAGGAACACTGAAGCTTTCTTT.

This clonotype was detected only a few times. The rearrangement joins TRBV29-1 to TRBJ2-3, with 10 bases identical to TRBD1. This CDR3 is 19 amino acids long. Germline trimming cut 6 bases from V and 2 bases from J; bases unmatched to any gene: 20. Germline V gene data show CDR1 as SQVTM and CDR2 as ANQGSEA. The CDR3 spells CSVGPGTGDEVSVTDTQYF. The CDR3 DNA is TGCAGCGTCGGTCCCGGGACAGGGGACGAAGTTAGTGTCACAGATACGCAGTATTTT.

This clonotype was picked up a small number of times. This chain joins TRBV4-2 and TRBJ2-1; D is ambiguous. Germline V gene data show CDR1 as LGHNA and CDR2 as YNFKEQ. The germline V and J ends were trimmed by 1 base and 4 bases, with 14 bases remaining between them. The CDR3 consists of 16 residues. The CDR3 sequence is CASSQVSTTIYNEQFF. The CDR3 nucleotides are TGTGCCAGCAGCCAAGTGTCTACCACGATATACAATGAGCAGTTCTTC.

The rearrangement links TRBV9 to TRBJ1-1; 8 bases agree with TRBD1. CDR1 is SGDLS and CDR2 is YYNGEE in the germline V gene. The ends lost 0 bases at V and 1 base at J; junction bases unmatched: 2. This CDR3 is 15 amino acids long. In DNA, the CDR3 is TGTGCCAGCAGCGTAGACGGGACAGGGAACACTGAAGCTTTCTTT. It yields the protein CASSVDGTGNTEAFF.